This T cell receptor (beta chain) was sequenced for a study of shared clonotypes between healthy human individuals. About the study: For every donor, three CD4 naive, three CD4 memory, two CD8 naive and one CD8 memory plates were used.

V shed 0 bases and J shed 9 bases, with 19 bases lying between them. This CDR3 has 16 amino acids. Per germline, CDR1 SGHRS and CDR2 YFSETQ. Details on this clone: No antigen is known for it.

CD45RO negativity and positive selection for CCR7 defined naive CD8 cells, a population that excluded terminally differentiated effector memory CD45RA+ cells. Study donors comprised healthy, HIV-negative adults devoid of recent acute infection or vaccination. Study results and limitations: A handful of donors had roughly 5.2% of their naive CD4 clonotypes in common.

For sorted subsets, 150 to 200 ng DNA per replicate equaled tens of thousands of T cell genomes. The protocol was immunoSEQ multiplex PCR, while the TCRdb copy is restricted to in-frame clones and leaves out a portion. The table shows around 1.9 million clones, with 90% to 95% occurring only once. Sequenced input: naive CD8+ T cells from PBMCs. This chain links TRBV5-1 with TRBJ2-1; D is ambiguous. The sequence was obtained from a man younger than 35 in good health. Some clones in this sample may be carry-over from other donors' samples. DNA for the CDR3: TGCGCCAGCAGCTTGGACCCGGCAGCTACAAGTGGTGAGCAGTTCTTC. Its protein product is CASSLDPAATSGEQFF.